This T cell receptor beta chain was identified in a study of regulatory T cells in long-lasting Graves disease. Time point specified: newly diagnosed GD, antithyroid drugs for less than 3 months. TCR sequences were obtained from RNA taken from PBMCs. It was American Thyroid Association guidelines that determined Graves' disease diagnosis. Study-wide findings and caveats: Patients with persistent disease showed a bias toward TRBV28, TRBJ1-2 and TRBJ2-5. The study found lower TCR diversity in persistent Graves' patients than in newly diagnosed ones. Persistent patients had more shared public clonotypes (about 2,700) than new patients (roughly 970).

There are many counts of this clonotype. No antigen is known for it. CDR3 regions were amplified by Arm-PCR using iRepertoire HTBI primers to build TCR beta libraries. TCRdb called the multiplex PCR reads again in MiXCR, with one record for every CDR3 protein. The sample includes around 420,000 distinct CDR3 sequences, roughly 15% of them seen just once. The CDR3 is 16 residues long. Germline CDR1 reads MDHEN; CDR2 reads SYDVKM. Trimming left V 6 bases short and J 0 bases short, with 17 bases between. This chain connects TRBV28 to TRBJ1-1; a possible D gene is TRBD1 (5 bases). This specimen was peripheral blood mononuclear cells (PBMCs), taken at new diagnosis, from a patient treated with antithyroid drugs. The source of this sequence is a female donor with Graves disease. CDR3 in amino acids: CASSRDPRTVNTEAFF. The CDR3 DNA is TGTGCCAGCAGCCGGGACCCGCGGACCGTGAACACTGAAGCTTTCTTT.